These 27 T cell receptor beta chains came from one sample sequenced in a study of blood T cell repertoires in COVID-19. Clones were read by immunoSEQ multiplex PCR, and TCRdb kept only the in-frame ones, dropping some. The sample lists fewer than 250,000 clones; approximately 86% were seen once. Sequenced: peripheral blood. These receptors were collected from a human donor in a cohort sampled during active COVID-19.

The chain carries TRBV5-4 and TRBJ2-7; 9 bases fit TRBD2. The CDR3 is made up of 16 amino acids. The V segment lost 1 base and the J segment 4 bases; nucleotides outside the gene matches: 9. The V gene's germline CDR1 is SGHNT and CDR2 YYREEE (reference sequence). In DNA form, the CDR3 reads TGTGCCAGCAGCTTGATGGTGGCGGGAGGGGCTTACGAGCAGTACTTC. As protein: CASSLMVAGGAYEQYF.

This sequence joins TRBV19 and TRBJ2-7, with 9 positions matching TRBD1. Germline CDR1 and CDR2: LNHDA and SQIVND (reference sequence). Trimming cost V 2 bases and J 7 bases; bases outside gene matches: 6. The CDR3 runs 14 residues. CDR3 residues: CASSIKQGAREQYF. The CDR3 nucleotides read TGTGCCAGTAGTATAAAACAGGGGGCGAGAGAGCAGTACTTC.

This rearrangement joins TRBV7-9 to TRBJ2-1; possibly TRBD1 for D (5 bases). Germline CDR1 and CDR2: SEHNR and FQNEAQ (reference sequence). The CDR3 has 14 residues. Trimming cost V 1 base and J 3 bases, with 7 bases left between them. CDR3: CASSLEGDYNEQFF. CDR3 bases: TGTGCCAGCAGCTTAGAAGGGGACTACAATGAGCAGTTCTTC.

J is TRBJ2-5 and V is TRBV1; the table's D call, TRBD2, has no DNA check behind it. TRBV1 is described as a pseudogene. This CDR3 has 18 amino acids. The chain's CDR3 is CTSSQDDRLAGIQETQYF. CDR3 DNA: TGCACCAGCAGCCAAGATGATCGGCTAGCGGGGATCCAAGAGACCCAGTACTTC.

V is TRBV5-1 and J is TRBJ1-4; TRBD1 is a possible D gene (6 bases). Germline values: CDR1 SGHRS, CDR2 YFSETQ. V lost 4 bases and J 5 bases, leaving 15 bases between the germline ends. CDR3 size: 15 residues. CDR3 residues: CASSVGGRGNEKLFF. CDR3 bases: TGCGCCAGCAGCGTGGGAGGCAGGGGAAATGAAAAACTGTTTTTT.

The chain recombines TRBV5-5 with TRBJ2-5; D perhaps matches TRBD1 (5 bases). CDR3 length: 15 residues. Germline lookup yields CDR1 SGHKS and CDR2 YYEKEE (reference sequence). V lost 4 bases to trimming and J lost 4 bases, with 17 bases between them. CDR3 amino acids: CASSPRWQGVETQYF. DNA of the CDR3: TGTGCCAGCAGCCCCCGGTGGCAGGGTGTAGAGACCCAGTACTTC.

The chain couples TRBV24-1 to TRBJ2-2; D possibly corresponds to TRBD1 (6 bases). Between the trimmed V and J ends, which lost 3 bases and 4 bases, there was a span of 11 bases. CDR1 is KGHDR and CDR2 is SFDVKD in the germline V gene. The length of the CDR3 is 15 residues. The CDR3 is CATSDRDKITGELFF. CDR3 nucleotide sequence: TGTGCCACCAGTGATAGGGACAAGATCACCGGGGAGCTGTTTTTT.

The chain is built from TRBV9 and TRBJ2-5; a weak D match, TRBD2 (6 bases). The V and J ends lost 2 bases and 2 bases respectively, with 13 bases between them. The CDR3 is made up of 15 amino acids. CDR1 SGDLS and CDR2 YYNGEE come from the germline V gene. The CDR3 DNA reads as TGTGCCAGCAGCGTCGGAGATAGCGGACAAGAGACCCAGTACTTC. Translating gives CASSVGDSGQETQYF. Complete variable domain (other parts from reference TRBV9 and TRBJ2-5): DSGVTQTPKHLITATGQRVTLRCSPRSGDLSVYWYQQSLDQGLQFLIQYYNGEERAKGNILERFSAQQFPDLHSELNLSSLELGDSALYFCASSVGDSGQETQYFGPGTRLLVL.

This clone was picked up a small number of times. Other DNA sequences of this sample code for an identical CDR3. This sequence joins TRBV6-5 and TRBJ1-5; D uncertain. Germline-derived CDR1 and CDR2 are MNHEY and SVGAGI. The CDR3 loop spans 13 amino acids. V shed 6 bases and J shed 0 bases, with 6 bases lying between them. DNA of the CDR3: TGTGCCAGCAGAACAAATAGCAATCAGCCCCAGCATTTT. Its protein is CASRTNSNQPQHF.

This chain links TRBV10-3 with TRBJ2-7; no reliable D call. V was pared by 0 bases and J by 2 bases, with 17 bases between. This CDR3 region has 17 residues. Germline loops: CDR1 ENHRY, CDR2 SYGVKD. The CDR3: CAISESRGLTLTYEQYF. DNA of the CDR3: TGTGCCATCAGTGAGTCGAGAGGTCTCACCCTAACCTACGAGCAGTACTTC.

The chain employs TRBV28 and TRBJ2-7, with TRBD1 matching 9 bases. Trimming took 6 bases from V and 4 from J; bases not matched to a gene: 10. This CDR3 is built from 15 residues. Germline CDR1 and CDR2: MDHEN and SYDVKM. This CDR3 reads CASSTRQGVGYEQYF. The CDR3 bases are TGTGCCAGCAGCACCAGACAGGGGGTTGGATACGAGCAGTACTTC.

V gene TRBV15 combines with J gene TRBJ2-1, with 7 positions matching TRBD2. Germline V CDR1 and CDR2: LNHNV, YYDKDF (reference sequence). The V gene end was trimmed by 0 bases and the J gene end by 14 bases; junction bases not matched to a gene: 4. The CDR3 covers 12 residues. The CDR3 is CATSRDGTTEFF. In DNA form, the CDR3 reads TGTGCCACCAGCAGAGATGGGACTACCGAGTTCTTC.

The V and J genes are TRBV6-5 and TRBJ1-1, with D unresolved. V was pared by 5 bases and J by 1 base, with 11 bases between. From germline, CDR1 is MNHEY and CDR2 SVGAGI. The CDR3 totals 14 residues. Here the CDR3 reads CASSLPGWNTEAFF. The CDR3 DNA reads as TGTGCCAGCAGTCTCCCGGGATGGAACACTGAAGCTTTCTTT.

This sequence joins TRBV6-6 and TRBJ2-3; maybe TRBD2 (6 bases). Germline values: CDR1 MNHNY, CDR2 SVGAGI (reference sequence). Trimming took off 5 bases at V and 2 bases at J, with 17 bases between the two ends. The CDR3 loop spans 16 amino acids. CDR3 amino acids: CASSRRAGRVTDTQYF. The CDR3 DNA reads TGTGCCAGCAGTCGACGGGCCGGGAGAGTCACAGATACGCAGTATTTT.

This clone was observed once. The gene calls are TRBV6-1 and TRBJ1-2; D perhaps matches TRBD1 (6 bases). Germline lookup yields CDR1 MNHNS and CDR2 SASEGT. The CDR3 contains 12 residues. V lost 3 bases to trimming and J lost 4 bases, with 6 bases between them. As DNA, the CDR3 is TGTGCCAGCAGTGACAGGGGCTATGGCTACACCTTC. As protein: CASSDRGYGYTF.

The V and J genes are TRBV29-1 and TRBJ2-3, with a weak D call TRBD2 (5 bases). This CDR3 is built from 15 residues. From germline, CDR1 is SQVTM and CDR2 ANQGSEA. The germline V and J ends were trimmed by 0 bases and 0 bases, with 10 bases remaining between them. The CDR3 here is CSVEDGGFSTDTQYF. CDR3 bases: TGCAGCGTTGAAGATGGAGGATTCAGCACAGATACGCAGTATTTT.

The chain joins TRBV21-1 to TRBJ2-1; TRBD2, the table's D call, was not compared with the DNA. TRBV21-1 is recorded as a pseudogene. This CDR3 is built from 13 residues. This chain's CDR3 is CASSKDRGSGQFF. The CDR3 DNA reads TGTGCCAGCAGCAAAGATCGGGGGAGCGGGCAGTTCTTC.

The chain employs TRBV10-3 and TRBJ2-1; 7 bases are shared with TRBD2. The ends lost 9 bases at V and 5 bases at J; junction bases unmatched: 10. The CDR3 is 14 amino acids. The germline gives CDR1 ENHRY, CDR2 SYGVKD. This chain's CDR3 is CAISKGGNDNEQFF. The CDR3 nucleotides read TGTGCCATATCGAAGGGAGGGAACGACAATGAGCAGTTCTTC.

In its sample, this clone was seen a few times. The chain couples TRBV19 to TRBJ2-7; D perhaps matches TRBD1 (6 bases). CDR3 length equals 13 residues. The V end was cut by 8 bases, the J end by 0 bases, with 11 bases between. Germline V CDR1 and CDR2: LNHDA, SQIVND (reference sequence). The CDR3: CASRQQGSYEQYF. The CDR3, as DNA: TGTGCCAGTCGTCAACAGGGCTCCTACGAGCAGTACTTC.

The chain is built from TRBV2 and TRBJ1-6; 7 nucleotides align to TRBD1. Germline CDR1 is SNHLY and CDR2 is FYNNEI. The CDR3 is 13 amino acids. The ends lost 9 bases at V and 3 bases at J; junction bases unmatched: 2. CDR3 loop: CASGTDYNSPLHF. For the CDR3, the DNA is TGTGCCAGTGGGACAGACTATAATTCACCCCTCCACTTT.

The genes are TRBV11-2 and TRBJ2-3, with D maybe TRBD1 (5 bases). The CDR3 sequence is 14 residues long. Germline V gives CDR1 SGHAT, CDR2 FQNNGV. With 5 bases removed from V and 8 bases from J, the gap between germline ends came to 17 bases. CDR3 residues: CASSPLRGTFTQYF. The CDR3 nucleotides read TGTGCCAGCAGCCCCTTAAGGGGAACCTTTACGCAGTATTTT.

The chain uses TRBV27 and TRBJ2-1; 9 bases are a match to TRBD1. The germline V gene encodes CDR1 MNHEY and CDR2 SMNVEV (reference sequence). The CDR3 is made up of 15 amino acids. J gave up 4 bases and V 6 bases, and 7 bases lay outside the gene matches. The CDR3 DNA sequence: TGTGCCAGCAGCCGGTCCGGGACAGGGTACAATGAGCAGTTCTTC. It translates to CASSRSGTGYNEQFF.

The chain has TRBV5-1 and TRBJ2-7; a weak D match, TRBD2 (5 bases). V was cut by 4 bases and J by 2 bases, with 13 bases left in between. The CDR3 has 14 residues. The germline gives CDR1 SGHRS, CDR2 YFSETQ. The CDR3 reads CASSTDAGPYEQYF. The CDR3 DNA reads as TGCGCCAGCAGCACGGACGCGGGCCCCTACGAGCAGTACTTC.

The count of this clone is one. V is TRBV28 and J is TRBJ1-2, with a weak D call TRBD1 (6 bases). The V gene's germline CDR1 is MDHEN and CDR2 SYDVKM. V lost 2 bases and J lost 3, with 10 bases in between. CDR3 length: 14 amino acids. In DNA, the CDR3 is TGTGCCAGCAGTTTACAGAGACAGGACTATGGCTACACCTTC. Translation gives CASSLQRQDYGYTF.

V and J are TRBV7-3 and TRBJ1-5; D is perhaps TRBD1 (5 bases). Looked up from germline, CDR1 is SGHTA and CDR2 is FQGTGA. This CDR3 region has 13 residues. Trimming removed 5 bases from V and 2 bases from J, with 7 bases in between. This chain's CDR3 is CASSEGGNQPQHF. CDR3 bases: TGTGCCAGCAGCGAAGGGGGCAATCAGCCCCAGCATTTT.

A few counts support this clone. This sequence joins TRBV2 and TRBJ1-2, with 7 bases that match TRBD1. The CDR3 is 14 amino acids. J was trimmed by 5 bases and V by 1 base; bases with no gene match: 4. In germline, CDR1 is SNHLY, CDR2 FYNNEI. The CDR3 here is CASSEVPGGYGYTF. The CDR3 bases are TGTGCCAGCAGTGAAGTCCCAGGGGGATATGGCTACACCTTC.

J is TRBJ2-4 and V is TRBV2; possible D gene TRBD1, 5 bases. Germline CDR1 is SNHLY and CDR2 is FYNNEI. The CDR3 has 13 residues. Trimming took 7 bases from V and 6 from J, leaving 13 bases between them. The CDR3 nucleotides read TGTGCCAGCAAAGGGGCAGACAGAAACATTCAGTACTTC. Its protein product is CASKGADRNIQYF.